Below are 22 T cell receptor beta chains sequenced from a single sample in a study of Graves' ophthalmopathy and Graves' hyperthyroidism. The authors amplified TCR beta CDR3 regions, and they did so from RNA transcripts for repertoire sequencing. RT-PCR with HTBI primers came first, then second-round multiplex PCR. MiXCR, applied by TCRdb to the multiplex PCR reads, yields one record per CDR3 protein. The data contain 450,000 or so distinct CDR3 sequences, around 15% of them seen just once; the ten biggest clones take up about a tenth. The sample was blood. These receptors were obtained from a woman aged 25-40 years with Graves' ophthalmopathy.

The rearrangement uses TRBV6-5 and TRBJ1-2; D possibly corresponds to TRBD1 (6 bases). The CDR3 has 14 residues. Trimming cost V 2 bases and J 5 bases, with 12 bases left between them. Looked up from germline, CDR1 is MNHEY and CDR2 is SVGAGI. CDR3 bases: TGTGCCAGCAGTTACATGACTCAGGGGTATGGCTACACCTTC. It specifies CASSYMTQGYGYTF.

This clonotype was observed many times. The chain employs TRBV12-3 or TRBV12-4 and TRBJ1-5; D not certain. The V end lost 5 bases, the J end lost 2 bases, and 7 bases lay between the germline ends. The CDR3 runs 13 residues. The CDR3 loop reads CASSKDGNQPQHF. The CDR3 bases are TGTGCCAGCAGTAAGGACGGCAATCAGCCCCAGCATTTT.

This clonotype was recorded at least ten times. The J gene is TRBJ2-7, the V gene TRBV11-2; D not resolved. V lost 0 bases and J lost 12, with 15 bases in between. The CDR3 totals 13 residues. In germline, CDR1 is SGHAT, CDR2 FQNNGV. This CDR3 reads CASSLEAEVLRYF. The CDR3, as DNA: TGTGCCAGCAGCTTAGAGGCTGAGGTACTGAGGTACTTC.

This clonotype has just a few counts. A much more abundant neighbour one base away suggests this may be a read error. As the CDR3 is not closed by the conserved phenylalanine or tryptophan, this likely results from a read error. The CDR3 DNA follows: TGTGCCAGCAGTGAGGGCACAGATACGCAGTATTGT. Its protein is CASSEGTDTQYC. V and J are TRBV6-1 and TRBJ2-3; D remains unclear. Looked up from germline, CDR1 is MNHNS and CDR2 is SASEGT. The CDR3 has 12 amino acids. V gave up 3 bases and J gave up 1 base, with 2 bases separating them.

At least ten counts were recorded for this clonotype. The gene calls are TRBV10-2 and TRBJ1-5; a possible D gene is TRBD1 (5 bases). Trimming took off 7 bases at V and 5 bases at J, with 12 bases between the two ends. The CDR3 covers 13 residues. Germline loops: CDR1 WSHSY, CDR2 SAAADI. In DNA, the CDR3 is TGCGCCAGCAACGCCAGGGCCCATCAGCCCCAGCATTTT. This sequence encodes CASNARAHQPQHF.

This clonotype has at least ten counts. The chain links TRBV28 to TRBJ1-5, with a possible D match to TRBD1 (6 bases). This CDR3 has 16 residues. Germline CDR1 and CDR2: MDHEN and SYDVKM. V lost 3 bases, J lost 2 bases, and 14 bases lay in between. CDR3 protein: CASSFPGDLGNQPQHF. In DNA form, the CDR3 reads TGTGCCAGCAGTTTTCCAGGGGATTTGGGCAATCAGCCCCAGCATTTT.

Regarding this clonotype: This may stem from a read error, because a much larger clone lies one nucleotide away. The chain recombines TRBV7-6 with TRBJ2-3; D may match TRBD1 or TRBD2 (6 bases each). The CDR3 runs to 16 residues. CDR1 and CDR2 (germline): SGHVS, FNYEAQ. Here the CDR3 reads CASSHRVGGSSDTQDF. CDR3 DNA sequence: TGTGCCAGCAGCCACAGGGTTGGAGGGAGTTCAGATACGCAGGATTTT.

This clonotype was observed many times. V usage is TRBV19 and J usage is TRBJ1-1, with a tentative D call TRBD1 (6 bases). The V end lost 3 bases, the J end lost 1 base, and 12 bases lay between the germline ends. The germline V gene encodes CDR1 LNHDA and CDR2 SQIVND (reference sequence). The CDR3 runs to 15 residues. CDR3 region: CASSIWGAGNTEAFF. The CDR3 region has the DNA TGTGCCAGTAGTATTTGGGGGGCTGGGAACACTGAAGCTTTCTTT.

This clonotype was seen many times. This chain connects TRBV12-3 or TRBV12-4 to TRBJ2-7, with TRBD2 identical over 9 bases. The J segment lost 2 bases and the V segment lost 5 bases, leaving 4 bases of the junction unmatched. This CDR3 has 14 amino acids. In DNA form, the CDR3 reads TGTGCCAGCAGTCGACTAGCGGAGGCCTACGAGCAGTACTTC. Translation: CASSRLAEAYEQYF.

This clonotype showed up many times. The chain combines TRBV12-5 with TRBJ1-5; TRBD1 matches at 10 bases. V dropped 5 bases and J dropped 3; count of bases not matched to a gene: 4. The CDR3 has 15 amino acids. CDR1 is LGHNT, CDR2 FRNRAP, per germline. DNA of the CDR3: TGTGCTAGTGGTATGGGGACAGGGGTCAATCAGCCCCAGCATTTT. Protein sequence: CASGMGTGVNQPQHF.

As to this clonotype: A clone one base away is much larger, so this may be a read error. V gene TRBV6-1 combines with J gene TRBJ1-1; D perhaps matches TRBD1 (6 bases). The CDR3 contains 14 residues. The germline CDR1 and CDR2 sequences are MNHNS and SASEGT. The V and J ends lost 3 bases and 5 bases respectively, with 13 bases between them. CDR3 sequence: CASSERGAGTEAFF. CDR3 DNA: TGTGCCAGCAGTGAGCGGGGGGCTGGGACTGAAGCTTTCTTT.

The chain uses TRBV4-1 and TRBJ2-5; D not resolved. This CDR3 spans 16 amino acids. The germline V and J ends were trimmed by 0 bases and 5 bases, with 16 bases remaining between them. CDR1 is MGHRA and CDR2 is YSYEKL in the germline V gene. The chain's CDR3 is CASSQDRAGRSETQYF. The CDR3 nucleotides read TGCGCCAGCAGCCAAGATCGAGCCGGTCGAAGTGAGACCCAGTACTTC.

This clonotype has ten or more counts. The J gene is TRBJ2-7, the V gene TRBV12-3 or TRBV12-4, with 8 bases that match TRBD1. The CDR3 is made up of 15 amino acids. V shed 6 bases, J shed 7 bases, and the junction held 14 bases outside the gene matches. CDR3 protein: CASSLTGTGRTEQYF. The CDR3 DNA is TGTGCCAGCAGCTTAACCGGGACAGGCCGTACGGAGCAGTACTTC.

This clonotype has a count of ten or more. V is TRBV19 and J is TRBJ1-1; 7 bases are shared with TRBD1. The V and J ends lost 6 bases and 4 bases, in that order; junction bases with no gene match: 11. Germline-derived CDR1 and CDR2 are LNHDA and SQIVND (reference sequence). CDR3 length equals 15 residues. The CDR3 spells CASRKRQGEVTEAFF. The DNA for the CDR3 is TGTGCCAGTAGAAAACGACAGGGTGAGGTCACTGAAGCTTTCTTT.

This clonotype was recorded many times. This chain uses TRBV10-3 with TRBJ1-1, with D possibly being TRBD1 (5 bases). CDR1 ENHRY and CDR2 SYGVKD come from the germline V gene. Trimming left V 0 bases short and J 4 bases short, with 9 bases between. CDR3 length equals 14 residues. The CDR3 loop reads CAISESQGFTEAFF. CDR3 nucleotide sequence: TGTGCCATCAGTGAGTCGCAGGGTTTCACTGAAGCTTTCTTT.

A few counts support this clonotype. This sequence joins TRBV27 and TRBJ1-1; 7 bases line up with TRBD1. The CDR3 is made up of 13 amino acids. The ends lost 6 bases at V and 3 bases at J; junction bases unmatched: 4. Germline V gene data show CDR1 as MNHEY and CDR2 as SMNVEV (reference sequence). The CDR3 nucleotides read TGTGCCAGCAGGACAGGGCAGTACACTGAAGCTTTCTTT. It encodes CASRTGQYTEAFF.

This chain joins TRBV2 and TRBJ2-7, with TRBD1 as a possible D gene (5 bases). CDR3 size: 13 residues. CDR1 is SNHLY and CDR2 is FYNNEI in the germline V gene. Trimming took off 6 bases at V and 7 bases at J, with 16 bases between the two ends. CDR3 nucleotides: TGTGCCAGCAGACTCCGGGCCCCAGGGGAGCAGTACTTC. Residues: CASRLRAPGEQYF.

This clonotype was found a few times. The rearrangement links TRBV11-1 to TRBJ1-2; 10 nucleotides line up with TRBD1. J lost 4 bases, V lost 5 bases, and 10 bases had no gene match. The CDR3 contains 16 residues. Per germline, CDR1 SGHAT and CDR2 FQDESV (reference sequence). Here the CDR3 reads CASSPRDRGPAYGYTF. CDR3 nucleotide sequence: TGTGCCAGCAGCCCAAGGGACAGGGGCCCGGCCTATGGCTACACCTTC.

This clonotype was counted at least ten times. The chain is built from TRBV29-1 and TRBJ2-2; D is ambiguous. Per germline, CDR1 SQVTM and CDR2 ANQGSEA. V was shortened by 7 bases and J by 0 bases, with 12 bases between the two germline ends. The CDR3 spans 14 residues. CDR3 DNA sequence: TGCAGCGCCTCTTGGAACGCGAACACCGGGGAGCTGTTTTTT. It encodes CSASWNANTGELFF.

In this sample, this clonotype turned up many times. The V gene is TRBV12-3 or TRBV12-4, the J gene TRBJ1-5, with D uncertain. The CDR3 extends over 14 amino acids. Trimming removed 3 bases at V and 2 bases at J, with 8 bases between. CDR3 coding DNA: TGTGCCAGCAGTTTTAATGTGGGCAATCAGCCCCAGCATTTT. Encoded protein: CASSFNVGNQPQHF.

This clonotype was recorded at least ten times. The chain has TRBV19 and TRBJ2-7; the D gene is possibly TRBD1 (6 bases). V lost 8 bases, J lost 0 bases, and 11 bases lay in between. CDR1 and CDR2 (germline): LNHDA, SQIVND (reference sequence). The CDR3 is made up of 13 amino acids. CDR3 DNA sequence: TGTGCCAGTGGAAGGACAGCCTCCTACGAGCAGTACTTC. Its translation: CASGRTASYEQYF.

This clonotype was counted ten times or more. This sequence joins TRBV28 and TRBJ2-7; D perhaps matches TRBD1 (6 bases). Deletions cut 1 base from V and 0 bases from J, with 10 bases between. Germline V lookup: CDR1 MDHEN, CDR2 SYDVKM. There are 15 residues in the CDR3. For the CDR3, the DNA is TGTGCCAGCAGTTTATCACAGGGATTCTCCTACGAGCAGTACTTC. Amino acid sequence: CASSLSQGFSYEQYF.